The entry below describes one T cell receptor (beta chain). RNA totalling about 0.5 to 1 ug underwent reverse transcription with random hexamers. TCRdb independently ran MiXCR on the immunoSEQ multiplex PCR reads; one entry per CDR3 protein. The data contain 200,000 to 250,000 distinct CDR3 sequences, 95% of them singletons. The germline V gene encodes CDR1 SGDLS and CDR2 YYNGEE. Trimming removed 7 bases at V and 0 bases at J, with 10 bases between. There are 14 residues in the CDR3. These data come from a study of CD8 T cells in Susac syndrome. The chain couples TRBV9 to TRBJ2-2, with unresolved D. Sequenced sample: CD4+ T cells from PBMCs. The sequence was collected from a human donor with multiple sclerosis. CDR3 sequence reads: CASGRQANTGELFF. In DNA form, the CDR3 reads TGTGCCAGCGGCCGACAAGCGAACACCGGGGAGCTGTTTTTT. The entire variable domain, with the rest obtained from reference TRBV9 and TRBJ2-2, is as follows: DSGVTQTPKHLITATGQRVTLRCSPRSGDLSVYWYQQSLDQGLQFLIQYYNGEERAKGNILERFSAQQFPDLHSELNLSSLELGDSALYFCASGRQANTGELFFGEGSRLTVL.